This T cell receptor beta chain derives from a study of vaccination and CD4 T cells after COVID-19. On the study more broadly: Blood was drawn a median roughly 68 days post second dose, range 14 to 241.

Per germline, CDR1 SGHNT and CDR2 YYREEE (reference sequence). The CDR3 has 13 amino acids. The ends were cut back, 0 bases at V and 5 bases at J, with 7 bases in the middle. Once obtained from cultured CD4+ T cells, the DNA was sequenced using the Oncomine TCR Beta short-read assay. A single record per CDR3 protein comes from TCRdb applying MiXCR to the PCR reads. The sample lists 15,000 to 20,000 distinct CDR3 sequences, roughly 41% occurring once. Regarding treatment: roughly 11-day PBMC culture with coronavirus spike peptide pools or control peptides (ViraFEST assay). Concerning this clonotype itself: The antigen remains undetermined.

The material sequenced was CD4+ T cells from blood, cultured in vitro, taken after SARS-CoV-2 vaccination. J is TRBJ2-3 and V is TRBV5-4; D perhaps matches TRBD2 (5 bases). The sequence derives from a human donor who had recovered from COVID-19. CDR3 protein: CASSLAAGDTQYF. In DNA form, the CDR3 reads TGTGCCAGCAGCTTGGCCGCGGGAGATACGCAGTATTTT.